The 8 T cell receptor beta chains listed next were all sequenced from one sample in a study of blood T cells in healthy people across ages. It was with a sample-barcoded 5' primer and a J-beta primer mix that a second PCR of about 6 to 11 cycles was run. One entry per CDR3 protein results from TCRdb running MiXCR on the 5' RACE reads. The sample lists over 1,300,000 distinct CDR3 sequences; approximately 59% were seen once. Sequencing was done on a sample of blood. These receptor sequences come from a man between 18 and 29 years old in good health.

This clonotype was seen a few times. The chain combines TRBV5-1 with TRBJ2-1; D uncertain. The CDR3 is made up of 13 amino acids. Trimming took off 7 bases at V and 8 bases at J, with 16 bases between the two ends. The germline CDR1 and CDR2 sequences are SGHRS and YFSETQ. Here the CDR3 reads CASAEFGPYEQFF. The CDR3 DNA reads TGCGCCAGCGCGGAATTCGGACCGTATGAGCAGTTCTTC.

This chain joins TRBV15 and TRBJ2-5; D gene uncertain. CDR1 and CDR2 (germline): LNHNV, YYDKDF (reference sequence). V lost 2 bases to trimming and J lost 2 bases, with 6 bases between them. This CDR3 is 13 amino acids long. The CDR3 loop reads CATSRSRQETQYF. CDR3 DNA sequence: TGTGCCACCAGCAGATCGAGGCAAGAGACCCAGTACTTC.

This clonotype occurred once. The chain links TRBV7-9 to TRBJ2-3, with D perhaps TRBD1 (6 bases). Germline V gives CDR1 SEHNR, CDR2 FQNEAQ (reference sequence). Trimming removed 5 bases at V and 3 bases at J, with 15 bases between. The CDR3 contains 15 residues. The CDR3 region has the DNA TGTGCCAGCAGCACCGCAGGGGAGCGAACAGATACGCAGTATTTT. Translation gives CASSTAGERTDTQYF. The variable domain in full, with the rest retrieved from reference TRBV7-9 and TRBJ2-3, is DTGVSQNPRHKITKRGQNVTFRCDPISEHNRLYWYRQTLGQGPEFLTYFQNEAQLEKSRLLSDRFSAERPKGSFSTLEIQRTEQGDSAMYLCASSTAGERTDTQYFGPGTRLTVL.

This chain joins TRBV7-2 and TRBJ2-2; 11 bases agree with TRBD2. CDR3 length: 17 residues. Germline V CDR1 and CDR2: SGHTA, FQGNSA. V shed 5 bases, J shed 2 bases, and the junction held 7 bases outside the gene matches. The CDR3 DNA is TGTGCCAGCAGCCTGGGACTAGCGGAGACAAACACCGGGGAGCTGTTTTTT. This translates into CASSLGLAETNTGELFF.

This rearrangement joins TRBV29-1 to TRBJ1-1; D unresolved. The CDR3 consists of 12 residues. V dropped 5 bases and J dropped 5 bases, with 12 bases sitting between them. The germline CDR1 and CDR2 sequences are SQVTM and ANQGSEA. CDR3 region: CSVITIGTEAFF. The CDR3 DNA is TGCAGCGTTATAACTATTGGGACTGAAGCTTTCTTT.

This chain links TRBV28 with TRBJ1-1; D is unresolved. V gave up 7 bases and J gave up 2 bases, with 8 bases separating them. This CDR3 region has 12 residues. The germline CDR1 and CDR2 sequences are MDHEN and SYDVKM. CDR3 nucleotide sequence: TGTGCCAGCAAGGCAGAAAACACTGAAGCTTTCTTT. Translating it yields CASKAENTEAFF.

The chain combines TRBV2 with TRBJ2-3; 7 bases agree with TRBD2. Per the germline V gene, CDR1 is SNHLY and CDR2 is FYNNEI. The V and J ends lost 2 bases and 2 bases, in that order; junction bases with no gene match: 7. The CDR3 extends over 16 amino acids. CDR3 region: CASSERASGLTDTQYF. The CDR3 DNA is TGTGCCAGCAGTGAAAGGGCTAGCGGCCTCACAGATACGCAGTATTTT.

The chain has TRBV11-3 and TRBJ1-6; D uncertain. Trimming stripped 0 bases from V and 9 bases from J, with 6 bases between. Germline V gene sequence: CDR1 SGHNT, CDR2 YENEEA. This CDR3 comprises 13 residues. The CDR3: CASSLDPASPLHF. CDR3 nucleotide sequence: TGTGCCAGCAGCTTAGATCCAGCTTCACCCCTCCACTTT.